Presented here are 14 T cell receptor beta chains from one specimen sequenced in a study of siplizumab effects on memory and regulatory T cells. The assay was immunoSEQ multiplex PCR, and TCRdb's table has in-frame clones only and misses some. The sample lists about 85,000 clones; around 93% were seen once. The sample consisted of CD8+ T cells sorted from blood. These receptors all stem from a human donor in good health.

The chain carries TRBV4-1 and TRBJ1-1; a weak D match, TRBD1 (6 bases). Germline V CDR1 and CDR2: MGHRA, YSYEKL. There are 15 residues in the CDR3. The ends were cut back, 1 base at V and 4 bases at J, with 13 bases in the middle. The CDR3 here is CASSQVVAGVTEAFF. The CDR3 region has the DNA TGCGCCAGCAGCCAAGTTGTGGCAGGGGTCACTGAAGCTTTCTTT.

This clone was observed once. The chain carries TRBV19 and TRBJ2-4, with 12 bases matching TRBD2. J gave up 6 bases and V 6 bases, and 6 bases lay outside the gene matches. The CDR3 loop spans 15 amino acids. CDR1 is LNHDA and CDR2 is SQIVND in the germline V gene (reference sequence). CDR3 in amino acids: CASSWTSGEGNIQYF. The CDR3, as DNA: TGTGCCAGTAGCTGGACTAGCGGGGAGGGAAACATTCAGTACTTC.

The gene calls are TRBV7-2 and TRBJ2-1; D remains ambiguous. Germline V gene data show CDR1 as SGHTA and CDR2 as FQGNSA. This CDR3 is built from 13 residues. V lost 3 bases and J 2 bases, leaving 5 bases between the germline ends. The chain's CDR3 is CASSFTTYNEQFF. In nucleotides, the CDR3 is TGTGCCAGCAGCTTCACTACCTACAATGAGCAGTTCTTC.

The genes are TRBV7-9 and TRBJ1-2, with TRBD1 matching 7 bases. This CDR3 spans 18 amino acids. CDR1 SEHNR and CDR2 FQNEAQ come from the germline V gene (reference sequence). Trimming cost V 5 bases and J 3 bases; bases outside gene matches: 18. CDR3 nucleotides: TGTGCCAGCAGCCCATTAGGGACAGACAAAACGGGGGACTATGGCTACACCTTC. The encoded protein is CASSPLGTDKTGDYGYTF.

This chain links TRBV27 with TRBJ2-7; 7 nucleotides agree with TRBD1. With 4 bases clipped from V and 1 base from J, the junction kept 7 bases outside the gene matches. Germline loops: CDR1 MNHEY, CDR2 SMNVEV (reference sequence). This CDR3 has 15 amino acids. In nucleotides, the CDR3 is TGTGCCAGCAGTTCGATGACAGGGCTATCCTACGAGCAGTACTTC. Amino acids: CASSSMTGLSYEQYF.

The chain combines TRBV19 with TRBJ2-6; unclear D gene. CDR1 is LNHDA and CDR2 is SQIVND in the germline V gene (reference sequence). The V end lost 6 bases, the J end lost 0 bases, and 9 bases lay between the germline ends. This CDR3 is 15 amino acids long. The DNA for the CDR3 is TGTGCCAGTAGGCCCTCCGGCTCTGGGGCCAACGTCCTGACTTTC. This codes for CASRPSGSGANVLTF.

This rearrangement joins TRBV7-6 to TRBJ2-4; tentatively, D is TRBD1 or TRBD2 (5 bases each). The germline CDR1 and CDR2 sequences are SGHVS and FNYEAQ. The CDR3 length is 18 residues. The V gene lost 1 base and the J gene lost 8 bases, with 24 bases spanning the gap. The CDR3 here is CASSLVPWWGKKPDIQYF. The CDR3 nucleotides are TGTGCCAGCAGCTTAGTACCCTGGTGGGGGAAAAAACCGGACATTCAGTACTTC. The full variable domain, completed using reference TRBV7-6 and TRBJ2-4, is GAGVSQSPRYKVTKRGQDVALRCDPISGHVSLYWYRQALGQGPEFLTYFNYEAQQDKSGLPNDRFSAERPEGSISTLTIQRTEQRDSAMYRCASSLVPWWGKKPDIQYFGAGTRLSVL.

The rearrangement uses TRBV7-6 and TRBJ2-5; 9 bases match TRBD1. Unmatched junction bases numbered 12, after V lost 5 bases and J lost 11 bases. The CDR3 runs 14 residues. CDR1 and CDR2 (germline): SGHVS, FNYEAQ. The CDR3 sequence is CASSPDRGKGEQYF. The DNA for the CDR3 is TGTGCCAGCAGCCCGGACAGGGGAAAAGGGGAGCAGTACTTC.

The V gene is TRBV5-1, the J gene TRBJ2-1; weak D call: TRBD2 (5 bases). The CDR3 runs 14 residues. CDR1 is SGHRS, CDR2 YFSETQ, per germline. Trimming took 0 bases from V and 10 from J, leaving 14 bases between them. The CDR3, as DNA: TGCGCCAGCAGCTTGGAGGAGGCGGTCAGGGAGCAGTTCTTC. This sequence encodes CASSLEEAVREQFF.

With respect to this clone: One junction end disagrees with the germline gene, perhaps due to a read error. J is TRBJ1-1 and V is TRBV7-7; no definite D call. The CDR3 loop spans 13 amino acids. Germline loops: CDR1 SSHAT, CDR2 FNYEAQ (reference sequence). The CDR3 nucleotides read TGTGCTAGCAGCTTGGGCATGAACACTGAAGCTTTCTTT. Translating it yields CASSLGMNTEAFF.

This clone was seen once. This chain joins TRBV7-9 and TRBJ2-5, with unresolved D. V was cut by 2 bases and J by 5 bases, with 12 bases left in between. This CDR3 contains 14 residues. The germline gives CDR1 SEHNR, CDR2 FQNEAQ (reference sequence). CDR3 nucleotides: TGTGCCAGCAGCTTATTCATTTCCGGGGAGACCCAGTACTTC. Protein sequence: CASSLFISGETQYF.

V and J are TRBV19 and TRBJ2-1; no clear D. The CDR3 spans 12 residues. The ends were cut back, 8 bases at V and 8 bases at J, with 13 bases in the middle. The germline V gene encodes CDR1 LNHDA and CDR2 SQIVND (reference sequence). CDR3 amino acids: CASLSVVDEQFF. DNA of the CDR3: TGTGCCAGTCTCTCGGTGGTGGATGAGCAGTTCTTC.

V is TRBV11-2 and J is TRBJ2-5; no definite D call. Germline V CDR1 and CDR2: SGHAT, FQNNGV. Trimming left V 5 bases short and J 2 bases short, with 12 bases between. There are 14 residues in the CDR3. CDR3 DNA sequence: TGTGCCAGCAGCCTAGGGCCGCGTCAAGAGACCCAGTACTTC. Its translation is CASSLGPRQETQYF.

The chain combines TRBV9 with TRBJ2-3, with TRBD1 matching 7 bases. Germline CDR1 is SGDLS and CDR2 is YYNGEE. With 0 bases clipped from V and 1 base from J, the junction kept 2 bases outside the gene matches. This CDR3 is built from 15 residues. CDR3 nucleotide sequence: TGTGCCAGCAGCGTAGAGGGGGCGGGCACAGATACGCAGTATTTT. It yields the protein CASSVEGAGTDTQYF.